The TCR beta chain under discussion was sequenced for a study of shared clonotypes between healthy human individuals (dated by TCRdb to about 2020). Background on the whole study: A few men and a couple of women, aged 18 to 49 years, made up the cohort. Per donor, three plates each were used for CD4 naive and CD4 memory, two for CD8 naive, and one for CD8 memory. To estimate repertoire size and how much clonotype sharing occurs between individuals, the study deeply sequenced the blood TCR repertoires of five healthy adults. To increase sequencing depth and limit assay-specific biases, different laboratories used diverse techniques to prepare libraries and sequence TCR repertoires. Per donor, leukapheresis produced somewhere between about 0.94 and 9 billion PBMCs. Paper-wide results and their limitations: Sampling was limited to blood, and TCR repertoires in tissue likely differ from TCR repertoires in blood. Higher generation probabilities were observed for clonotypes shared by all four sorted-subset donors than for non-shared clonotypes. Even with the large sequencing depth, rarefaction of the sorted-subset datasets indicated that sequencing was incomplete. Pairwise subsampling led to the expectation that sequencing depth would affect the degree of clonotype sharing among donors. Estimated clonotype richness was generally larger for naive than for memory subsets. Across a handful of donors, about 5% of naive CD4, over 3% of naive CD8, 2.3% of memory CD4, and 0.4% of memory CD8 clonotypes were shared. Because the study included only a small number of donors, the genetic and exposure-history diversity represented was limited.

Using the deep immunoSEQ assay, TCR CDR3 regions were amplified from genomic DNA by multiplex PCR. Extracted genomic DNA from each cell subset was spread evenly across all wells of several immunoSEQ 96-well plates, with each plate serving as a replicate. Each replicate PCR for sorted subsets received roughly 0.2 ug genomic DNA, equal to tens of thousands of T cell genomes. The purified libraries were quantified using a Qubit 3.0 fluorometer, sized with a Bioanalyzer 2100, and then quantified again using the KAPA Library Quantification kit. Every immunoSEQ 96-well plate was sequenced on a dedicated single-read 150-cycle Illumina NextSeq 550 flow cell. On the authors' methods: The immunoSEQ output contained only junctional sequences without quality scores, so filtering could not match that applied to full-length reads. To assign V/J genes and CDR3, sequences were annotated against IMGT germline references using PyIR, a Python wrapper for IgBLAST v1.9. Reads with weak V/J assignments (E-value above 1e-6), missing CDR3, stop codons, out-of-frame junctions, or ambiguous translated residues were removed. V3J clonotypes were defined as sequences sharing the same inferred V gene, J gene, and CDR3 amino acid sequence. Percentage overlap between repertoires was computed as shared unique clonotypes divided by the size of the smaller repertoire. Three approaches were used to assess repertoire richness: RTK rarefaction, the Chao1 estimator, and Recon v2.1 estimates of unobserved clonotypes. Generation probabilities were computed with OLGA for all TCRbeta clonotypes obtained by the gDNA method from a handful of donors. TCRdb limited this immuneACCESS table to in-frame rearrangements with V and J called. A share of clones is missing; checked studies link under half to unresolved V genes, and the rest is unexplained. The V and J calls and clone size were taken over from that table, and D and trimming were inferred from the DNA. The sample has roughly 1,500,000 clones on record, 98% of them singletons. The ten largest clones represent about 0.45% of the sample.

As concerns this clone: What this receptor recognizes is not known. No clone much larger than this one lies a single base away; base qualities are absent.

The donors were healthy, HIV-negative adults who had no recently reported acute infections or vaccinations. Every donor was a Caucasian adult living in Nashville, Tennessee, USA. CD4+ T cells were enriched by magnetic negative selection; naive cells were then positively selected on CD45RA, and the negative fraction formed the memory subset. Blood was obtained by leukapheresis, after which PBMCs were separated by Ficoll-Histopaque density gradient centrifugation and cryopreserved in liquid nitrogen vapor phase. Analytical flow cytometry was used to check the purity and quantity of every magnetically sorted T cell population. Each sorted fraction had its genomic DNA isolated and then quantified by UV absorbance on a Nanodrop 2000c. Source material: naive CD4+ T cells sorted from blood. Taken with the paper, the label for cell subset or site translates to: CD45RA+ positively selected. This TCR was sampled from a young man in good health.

The CDR3 corresponds to CASSIENWGTQYF. The DNA sequence is as follows: TGTGCCAGTAGTATAGAAAATTGGGGTACGCAGTATTTT. The chain joins TRBV19 to TRBJ2-3; too little of a D gene remains to name it. According to the germline V gene (reference sequence), CDR1 reads LNHDA and CDR2 reads SQIVND. Reading from cysteine to phenylalanine, the CDR3 counts 13 amino acids. CDR3 DNA only is kept here, 39 bases in frame from base 1. V and J are truncated by 0 bases and 8 bases respectively, leaving an intervening sequence of 9 bases.